A selection of T cell receptor beta chains follows, all from one sample in a study of blood T cell repertoires in COVID-19. Generated by immunoSEQ multiplex PCR, the TCRdb table keeps only in-frame clones and is missing some. The table includes under 450,000 clones, approximately 93% detected once. Specimen: PBMCs or T cells enriched from blood (not recorded which). All receptors come from a woman in her 40s who had been exposed to COVID-19. Both conserved end residues are part of each CDR3. D genes are given only for firm matches. A clone size is listed for some rows: how often the clone was seen (once, few, many), or a class if it is expanded.

>TRBV9|few|-|TRBJ2-7
TGTGCCAGCAGCGTATACGACAGGCCCTTGGAGAACGAGCAGTACTTC
CASSVYDRPLENEQYF
>TRBV12-3/TRBV12-4|-|TRBD1|TRBJ1-1
TGTGCCAGCAGCAGGGGGGTGAACACTGAAGCTTTCTTT
CASSRGVNTEAFF
>TRBV7-9|-|-|TRBJ2-1
TGTGCCAGCAGCTTAGTCAAGTCAAGCAGCGATGAGCAGTTCTTC
CASSLVKSSSDEQFF
>TRBV24-1|once|TRBD2|TRBJ2-1
TGTGCCACCAGTGAGGGGGGACTAGCGGGGGACAATGAGCAGTTCTTC
CATSEGGLAGDNEQFF
>TRBV5-4|-|-|TRBJ1-6
TGTGCCAGCAGCTTGGAAAGGGGGAATTCACCCCTCCACTTT
CASSLERGNSPLHF
>TRBV12-5|-|-|TRBJ1-1
TGTGCTAGTGGTTTGGGTAGAGACATGAACACTGAAGCTTTCTTT
CASGLGRDMNTEAFF
>TRBV30|-|TRBD1|TRBJ1-2
TGTGCCTGGAGTCCTAAGGGACAGGGAAGCTATGGCTACACCTTC
CAWSPKGQGSYGYTF
>TRBV5-1|-|-|TRBJ2-3
TGCGCCAGCAGCTTGGACCGCGCTGACACAGATACGCAGTATTTT
CASSLDRADTDTQYF
>TRBV18|-|-|TRBJ1-2
TGTGCCAGCTCACCGGCCCCGTTCGAGGACACCTTC
CASSPAPFEDTF
>TRBV4-1|-|-|TRBJ2-1
TGCGCCAGCAGCCCCAGCCCGACAGGTCTCCATGAGCAGTTCTTC
CASSPSPTGLHEQFF
>TRBV5-4|-|-|TRBJ1-2
TGTGCCAGCAGCTTGAAAACAGGGTGGAATGGCTACACCTTC
CASSLKTGWNGYTF
>TRBV19|-|-|TRBJ1-1
TGTGCCAGTAGTATGCCAGGGCTGAACACTGAAGCTTTCTTT
CASSMPGLNTEAFF
>TRBV2|-|TRBD2|TRBJ2-5
TGTGCCAGCAGTGGTTTAGCGGGGTGGGAGACCCAGTACTTC
CASSGLAGWETQYF
>TRBV2|-|-|TRBJ1-1
TGTGCCAGCAGTGAATATAGGGGGATCGGCACTGAAGCTTTCTTT
CASSEYRGIGTEAFF
>TRBV10-3|-|-|TRBJ1-2
TGTGCCATCAGCAATCTACTCTATGGCTACACCTTC
CAISNLLYGYTF
>TRBV10-2|once|-|TRBJ1-1
TGCGCCAGCAGCCGACAGGACCTGAACACTGAAGCTTTCTTT
CASSRQDLNTEAFF
>TRBV7-2|-|-|TRBJ2-7
TGTGCCAGCAGCTTATATCCAAGGGGAACCCTCGCGCCTTTGCACTTC
CASSLYPRGTLAPLHF
>TRBV19|-|-|TRBJ1-3
TGTGCCAGTACCACCGGGGGTTCTGGAAACACCATATATTTT
CASTTGGSGNTIYF
>TRBV6-5|-|-|TRBJ2-2
TGTGCCAGCAGTTACGATAGGGGAACCGGGGAGCTGTTTTTT
CASSYDRGTGELFF
>TRBV19|-|-|TRBJ1-2
TGTGCCAGTAGCCCTGACAGCTATGGCTACACCTTC
CASSPDSYGYTF
>TRBV5-6|-|-|TRBJ2-6
TGTGCCAGCAGCTTCCTACAGGGATCTGGGGCCAACGTCCTGACTTTC
CASSFLQGSGANVLTF
>TRBV19|-|TRBD1|TRBJ1-1
TGTGCCAGTAATCCACAGGGGGTTACTGAAGCTTTCTTT
CASNPQGVTEAFF
>TRBV20-1|few|TRBD2|TRBJ2-7
TGCAGTGCTAGTCAGTCTAGCGGAGCCTACGAGCAGTACTTC
CSASQSSGAYEQYF
>TRBV27|-|-|TRBJ1-4
TGTGCCAGCAGTTTAGGTCACCACAGGATATCCGATGAAAAACTGTTTTTT
CASSLGHHRISDEKLFF
>TRBV18|-|TRBD1|TRBJ1-6
TGTGCCAGCTCACCACAGGACAGGGGGACGGCACCCCTCCACTTT
CASSPQDRGTAPLHF
>TRBV5-1|-|-|TRBJ2-4
TGCGCCAGCAGCTCCGGAGGGTACATTCAGTACTTC
CASSSGGYIQYF
>TRBV12-3/TRBV12-4|-|TRBD1|TRBJ1-2
TGTGCCAGCAGTTCCCAGGGGGCACGAGGCTACACCTTC
CASSSQGARGYTF
>TRBV6-5|-|-|TRBJ1-2
TGTGCCAGCAGTTACCAGGGTGGGGCATATGGCTACACCTTC
CASSYQGGAYGYTF
>TRBV5-1|-|TRBD1|TRBJ1-4
TGCGCCAGCAGCTCGGGGGACAGAGTTAATGAAAAACTGTTTTTT
CASSSGDRVNEKLFF
>TRBV19|-|-|TRBJ2-1
TGTGCCAGTAGTACCCTCCGACTCGACAATGAGCAGTTCTTC
CASSTLRLDNEQFF
>TRBV6-5|once|-|TRBJ1-2
TGTGCCAGCAGTTACTCGAGGGTAGGGGGAGGCTACACCTTC
CASSYSRVGGGYTF
>TRBV24-1|-|TRBD2|TRBJ2-2
TGTGCCACCAGTGATCCCCCGCAGGGACTAGCGGGAGGAGGTGGGGAGCTGTTTTTT
CATSDPPQGLAGGGGELFF
>TRBV7-2|-|-|TRBJ1-1
TGTGCCAGCAGCCCTATCGACACGAACACTGAAGCTTTCTTT
CASSPIDTNTEAFF
>TRBV5-4|once|TRBD1|TRBJ1-1
TGTGCCAGCAGCGGACAGGGAACGAACACTGAAGCTTTCTTT
CASSGQGTNTEAFF
>TRBV27|once|-|TRBJ1-4
TGTGCCAGCAGGAAACAGGGAGGGGGTGAAAAACTGTTTTTT
CASRKQGGGEKLFF
>TRBV2|once|-|TRBJ1-4
TGTGCCAGCAAGCAACAGGGTGGAGATGAAAAACTGTTTTTT
CASKQQGGDEKLFF
>TRBV12-5|once|TRBD1|TRBJ2-5
TGTGCTAGTGCCGTGGACAGGGGAGGAGGGGAGACCCAGTACTTC
CASAVDRGGGETQYF
>TRBV7-7|-|TRBD2|TRBJ2-3
TGTGCTAGCAGCCCGGGACTAACTTCCACAGATACGCAGTATTTT
CASSPGLTSTDTQYF
>TRBV10-3|few|TRBD1|TRBJ1-4
TGTGCCATCAGGGGGACAGGGGAAAATGAAAAACTGTTTTTT
CAIRGTGENEKLFF
>TRBV7-3|-|TRBD2|TRBJ2-1
TGTGCCAGCAGCTTAACGGCCAACGTCGCTAGCGGGGAGCAGTTCTTC
CASSLTANVASGEQFF
>TRBV7-9|-|-|TRBJ1-1
TGTGCCAGCAGCTCCGGGAGAGGTAGGAACACTGAAGCTTTCTTT
CASSSGRGRNTEAFF
>TRBV2|-|-|TRBJ1-2
TGTGCCAGCACCCAAACAAGCCCGAGGAGTGGCTACACCTTC
CASTQTSPRSGYTF
>TRBV10-3|-|TRBD1|TRBJ1-1
TGTGCCATCAGGGGAGACAGGGAGAACACTGAAGCTTTCTTT
CAIRGDRENTEAFF
>TRBV15|-|TRBD1|TRBJ2-7
TGTGCCACCAGCAGACCCCAGGGGGCGGGGAGCTTCTACGAGCAGTACTTC
CATSRPQGAGSFYEQYF
>TRBV7-6|-|TRBD2|TRBJ2-2
TGTGCCAGCAGCTTAAATCCAGATAGCGGGTCGATCGGGGAGCTGTTTTTT
CASSLNPDSGSIGELFF
>TRBV7-8|-|-|TRBJ2-7
TGTGCCAGCAGCTTAGTGGTAAGGGGGACCTACGAGCAGTACTTC
CASSLVVRGTYEQYF
>TRBV19|-|-|TRBJ1-2
TGTGCCAGTAGTATCGAAACTGGGACACTCGGCTACACCTTC
CASSIETGTLGYTF
>TRBV7-9|-|-|TRBJ1-5
TGTGCCAGCAGCTTAGCGGCGGGGGATGGCAATCAGCCCCAGCATTTT
CASSLAAGDGNQPQHF
>TRBV5-1|-|-|TRBJ1-2
TGCGCCAGCAGCTTGGCGATCGGGGGTAGAGGCTACACCTTC
CASSLAIGGRGYTF
>TRBV6-4|-|TRBD1|TRBJ1-2
TGTGCCAGCAGCCAGGACAGGGGGTGGCCTTATGGCTACACCTTC
CASSQDRGWPYGYTF
>TRBV7-6|-|-|TRBJ1-6
TGTGCAACGGGGCAGGGGCCTAATTCACCCCTCCACTTT
CATGQGPNSPLHF
>TRBV9|-|TRBD1|TRBJ1-1
TGTGCCAGCAGCGTGACAGGGGCACCGAACACTGAAGCTTTCTTT
CASSVTGAPNTEAFF